What follows is one TCR beta chain and its context. The antigen it recognizes is unknown. Base qualities are not provided; no much larger clone lies one nucleotide away. The data were taken from a study of T-cell reconstitution after alpha-beta-depleted transplantation in children (dated by TCRdb to 2015 to 2016). Describing the broader study: T-cell immune reconstitution after TCRalphabeta/CD19-depleted allogeneic hematopoietic cell transplantation in children was quantitatively tracked in the study by means of TCR repertoire profiling. Broader findings and caveats from the paper: In some patients, high TCRbeta diversity at day 60 was attributed to recipient T cells and intrathymic progenitors that had survived conditioning. Over subsequent months, a decline in hyperexpanded clone frequencies was noted, and after one year, T-cell counts and TCRbeta diversity were mostly ascribed to newly produced T cells. About two months after transplant, the apparently early recovery of alphabetaT-cell counts reportedly depended on just several hundred clones that had expanded rapidly and came from non-depleted graft cells.

This specimen's treatment or condition label, per the study, means: allogeneic hematopoietic cell transplantation with graft depleted of TCRalphabeta T cells and CD19 B cells. The transplant recipients were children given TCRalphabeta/CD19-depleted allogeneic hematopoietic cell grafts. Libraries came from PCR. The sequencer listed for this sample is Illumina HiSeq 2500. To normalize quantification of the TCRbeta repertoire, the TCR libraries were built with molecular barcoding that relied on unique molecular identifiers. TCRdb handled the public reads itself, with Q25 trimming in fastp and clone calling in MiXCR, and kept productive beta chains. All rows with the same CDR3 protein become a single entry with the most common DNA and genes. This sample lists around 450,000 distinct CDR3 sequences; around 46% were detected once. The top ten clones comprise approximately 25% of the sample. This receptor was taken from a girl aged 2-9 years with aplastic anemia, due to receive a stem cell transplant. The source material was PBMCs, sampled before TCRalphabeta/CD19-depleted stem cell transplant.

Here is the DNA: TGTGCCAGCGAGGACCGGAGTTTAAATCAGCCCCAGCATTTT. The resulting protein is CASEDRSLNQPQHF. The chain is assembled from TRBV6-1 and TRBJ1-5; no D gene is confidently identified. The CDR3 contains 14 residues, cysteine and phenylalanine counted. The CDR3 DNA has 42 bases and is translated from base 1. The germline V gene provides CDR1 MNHNS and CDR2 SASEGT. The junction carries 15 bases between V and J, which are trimmed by 8 bases and 4 bases respectively.